These T cell receptor beta chains were read from a single sample in a study of blood T cells in healthy people across ages. Using its own MiXCR run on the 5' RACE reads, TCRdb lists one record per CDR3 protein. The data show hundreds of thousands of distinct CDR3 sequences, with 49% seen just once and 30% to 35% held by the top ten. Sequenced: blood. These TCRs come from a woman aged 55-69 years in good health. Each CDR3 is given with its conserved first and last residue. D genes are given only for firm matches. Not every row has a clone size; where given, it reads once, few, many or a size class.

J | size | V | D | CDR3 | DNA
TRBJ2-7 | - | TRBV29-1 | - | CSAQLGSYEQYF | TGCAGCGCCCAACTAGGCTCCTACGAGCAGTACTTC
TRBJ2-3 | - | TRBV7-2 | TRBD2 | CASSLSGRAVPDTQYF | TGTGCCAGCAGCCTTAGCGGGAGGGCCGTCCCAGATACGCAGTATTTT
TRBJ2-2 | large | TRBV6-1 | - | CASSDGGRYLTGELFF | TGTGCCAGCAGTGACGGGGGCCGGTATCTGACCGGGGAGCTGTTTTTT
TRBJ2-7 | - | TRBV10-3 | TRBD2 | CASLGLAGSYEQYF | TGTGCCAGTCTGGGACTAGCGGGAAGCTACGAGCAGTACTTC
TRBJ2-1 | - | TRBV7-2 | TRBD1 | CASSVRTGEQFF | TGTGCCAGCAGCGTAAGGACAGGTGAGCAGTTCTTC
TRBJ2-7 | few | TRBV18 | TRBD1 | CASSRGQSAYEQYF | TGTGCCAGCTCACGGGGACAGAGCGCCTACGAGCAGTACTTC
TRBJ1-1 | - | TRBV5-1 | - | CASSSPGWGQKSLNTEAFF | TGCGCCAGCAGCTCACCCGGATGGGGGCAAAAGTCCCTGAACACTGAAGCTTTCTTT
TRBJ2-6 | - | TRBV20-1 | - | CSASRRRSGANVLTF | TGCAGTGCTTCCCGACGGAGATCTGGGGCCAACGTCCTGACTTTC
TRBJ2-7 | - | TRBV29-1 | - | CSVGQRQYYEQYF | TGCAGCGTTGGGCAACGCCAATACTACGAGCAGTACTTC
TRBJ2-7 | - | TRBV5-1 | TRBD2 | CASSVPSGTYEQYF | TGCGCCAGCAGCGTGCCTAGCGGCACCTACGAGCAGTACTTC
TRBJ2-5 | - | TRBV7-2 | TRBD1 | CASSSTGMQETQYF | TGTGCCAGCAGCTCGACAGGGATGCAAGAGACCCAGTACTTC
TRBJ1-2 | - | TRBV7-2 | TRBD1 | CASSLRPGGLYGYTF | TGTGCCAGCAGCTTACGGCCAGGGGGCCTCTATGGCTACACCTTC
TRBJ1-2 | few | TRBV4-3 | - | CASSQDGGSYGYTF | TGCGCCAGCAGCCAAGATGGGGGGAGCTATGGCTACACCTTC
TRBJ2-7 | - | TRBV20-1 | TRBD2 | CSAKPSGRGEQYF | TGCAGTGCTAAGCCTAGCGGGAGGGGCGAGCAGTACTTC
TRBJ2-1 | - | TRBV15 | - | CATHTGTYDNEQFF | TGTGCCACCCACACCGGGACCTACGACAATGAGCAGTTCTTC
TRBJ2-3 | - | TRBV6-4 | - | CASSSRGDSTGAQYF | TGTGCCAGCAGTTCGCGGGGAGACAGCACAGGTGCGCAGTATTTT
TRBJ2-5 | few | TRBV2 | - | CASSEQGGDQETQYF | TGTGCCAGCAGTGAACAGGGAGGAGACCAAGAGACCCAGTACTTC
TRBJ1-6 | - | TRBV28 | TRBD1 | CASRGRQGSSPLHF | TGTGCCAGCAGGGGAAGACAGGGCTCTTCACCCCTCCACTTT
TRBJ2-7 | once | TRBV3-1 | TRBD1 | CASSQGEGQGYEQYF | TGTGCCAGCAGCCAAGGAGAGGGACAGGGCTACGAGCAGTACTTC
TRBJ2-1 | - | TRBV4-2 | - | CASSQEPRVQFF | TGTGCCAGCAGCCAAGAACCGAGGGTCCAGTTCTTC
TRBJ2-7 | - | TRBV27 | TRBD2 | CASNPQPGGPYEQYF | TGTGCCAGCAACCCTCAACCGGGAGGGCCCTACGAGCAGTACTTC
TRBJ2-5 | many | TRBV7-2 | TRBD1 | CASSWDRGETQYF | TGTGCCAGCAGCTGGGACAGGGGAGAGACCCAGTACTTC
TRBJ2-7 | - | TRBV11-2 | - | CASSNHYEQYF | TGTGCCAGCAGCAATCACTACGAGCAGTACTTC
TRBJ2-5 | - | TRBV10-3 | - | CAISPDGGLGETQYF | TGTGCCATCAGCCCAGACGGGGGGCTAGGAGAGACCCAGTACTTC
TRBJ2-4 | few | TRBV24-1 | TRBD2 | CATSDPAAGVAKNIQYF | TGTGCCACCAGTGACCCCGCAGCGGGAGTAGCCAAAAACATTCAGTACTTC
TRBJ2-7 | few | TRBV28 | TRBD1 | CATKYPDRGKNYEQYF | TGTGCCACTAAGTATCCGGACAGGGGAAAGAATTACGAGCAGTACTTC
TRBJ2-5 | - | TRBV10-3 | - | CAIGEYQETQYF | TGTGCCATCGGGGAGTACCAAGAGACCCAGTACTTC
TRBJ1-2 | - | TRBV29-1 | - | CSVERLYGYTF | TGCAGCGTTGAACGGCTTTATGGCTACACCTTC
TRBJ2-7 | - | TRBV2 | TRBD2 | CASTTGTSGSQIEQYF | TGTGCCAGCACTACAGGGACTAGCGGGAGTCAGATAGAGCAGTACTTC
TRBJ1-2 | few | TRBV12-3/TRBV12-4 | - | CASSPRDYGYTF | TGTGCCAGCAGCCCCCGGGACTATGGCTACACCTTC
TRBJ2-1 | - | TRBV6-6 | TRBD2 | CAIGRALDEQFF | TGTGCCATTGGGAGGGCCTTAGATGAGCAGTTCTTC
TRBJ2-1 | - | TRBV28 | TRBD1 | CATSPWGQGSSGRLYNEQFF | TGTGCCACCTCCCCTTGGGGACAGGGGTCAAGCGGGAGACTTTACAATGAGCAGTTCTTC
TRBJ1-2 | - | TRBV4-3 | - | CASSQDALGQDYRYTF | TGCGCCAGCAGCCAAGATGCCCTTGGGCAGGACTATCGCTACACCTTC
TRBJ1-1 | once | TRBV7-2 | - | CASSLGAVEYTEAFF | TGTGCCAGCAGCTTAGGTGCAGTAGAGTACACTGAAGCTTTCTTT
TRBJ2-5 | few | TRBV6-2/TRBV6-3 | TRBD1 | CASSSGTGNEEQYF | TGTGCCAGCAGTTCCGGGACAGGGAATGAGGAGCAGTACTTC
TRBJ1-2 | few | TRBV28 | - | CASSPSARPSLRGYTF | TGTGCCAGCAGTCCCAGTGCCAGGCCGTCCCTTCGTGGCTACACCTTC
TRBJ2-5 | - | TRBV2 | - | CASSERQGTTQYF | TGTGCCAGCAGTGAGAGGCAGGGGACGACCCAGTACTTC
TRBJ2-1 | - | TRBV20-1 | TRBD1 | CSATDRDNEQFF | TGCAGTGCTACGGACAGGGACAATGAGCAGTTCTTC
TRBJ2-1 | - | TRBV9 | - | CASSVQAGHNEQFF | TGTGCCAGCAGCGTACAGGCGGGACACAATGAGCAGTTCTTC
TRBJ2-3 | - | TRBV12-3/TRBV12-4 | - | CASGSLASTDTQYF | TGTGCCAGCGGGAGCTTAGCGAGCACAGATACGCAGTATTTT
TRBJ2-3 | few | TRBV12-3/TRBV12-4 | TRBD1 | CASSSDRGGTDTQYF | TGTGCCAGCAGTTCTGACAGGGGTGGCACAGATACGCAGTATTTT
TRBJ1-6 | - | TRBV7-9 | TRBD1 | CASSLPGTGAAVGNPPLHF | TGTGCCAGCAGCCTTCCGGGGACAGGGGCAGCGGTTGGAAATCCACCCCTCCACTTT
TRBJ2-1 | - | TRBV7-3 | TRBD2 | CASSSFSGRGGSEQFF | TGTGCCAGCAGCTCCTTTAGCGGGAGGGGAGGGAGTGAGCAGTTCTTC
TRBJ2-7 | - | TRBV4-2 | TRBD2 | CASSSAASGSFYEQYF | TGTGCCAGCAGCTCCGCTGCTAGCGGGAGTTTCTACGAGCAGTACTTC
TRBJ1-2 | - | TRBV5-1 | - | CASSRDTDGYTF | TGCGCCAGCAGCCGGGACACAGATGGCTACACCTTC
TRBJ2-7 | few | TRBV27 | TRBD2 | CASTISGSTHEQYF | TGTGCCAGCACTATTAGCGGGAGCACCCACGAGCAGTACTTC
TRBJ2-7 | few | TRBV5-6 | - | CASSSWGGPAQYF | TGTGCCAGCAGCTCCTGGGGGGGGCCCGCGCAGTACTTC
TRBJ2-1 | - | TRBV10-3 | - | CAIRVGVNNEQFF | TGTGCCATCCGCGTGGGGGTAAACAATGAGCAGTTCTTC